The TCR beta chain under discussion was sequenced for a study of T cell responses to AZD1222 COVID-19 vaccine. Findings of the study overall: With dominance at 160-218 and 743-854, vaccine-associated CD4 TCRs spanned spike. Donors were largely white British and mainly female; clonal diversity was possibly underestimated. Among spike-specific TCRs, nearly half reportedly target unmutated variant regions. AZD1222 recipients seropositive at baseline numbered only six or seven.

This CDR3 spans 10 amino acids. V lost 6 bases and J lost 6; bases outside the gene matches: 2. The V gene's germline CDR1 is DFQATT and CDR2 SNEGSKA (reference sequence). The table came from immunoSEQ multiplex PCR; TCRdb's copy has only in-frame clones and leaves some out. The sample carries 150,000 to 200,000 clones, about 90% recorded once. To note about this clone: Its target is not known.

The chain recombines TRBV20-1 with TRBJ2-7; 7 nucleotides match TRBD1. This TCR was recovered from an adult in good health. The material sequenced was peripheral blood, taken on day 0 of MenACWY control vaccination. CDR3 in amino acids: CSAAGGEQYF. The CDR3, as DNA: TGCAGTGCAGCAGGGGGCGAGCAGTACTTC.